This TCR beta chain was recorded in a study of blood T cell repertoires in COVID-19. The wider study: The study drew acute and convalescent COVID-19 samples from the United States, Italy and Spain. T cells, B-cell-depleted T cells, or PBMCs provided the cDNA or gDNA that served as material.

This clone was found once. The V gene's germline CDR1 is SNHLY and CDR2 FYNNEI. Trimming took off 6 bases at V and 0 bases at J, with 12 bases between the two ends. The CDR3 is made up of 15 amino acids. As processed by the authors: Counts of nucleated cells, estimated from reference gene primer amplification, were obtained. Some clones are missing from TCRdb's copy, which holds only in-frame ones; the method was immunoSEQ multiplex PCR. The DNA was the basis for D and trimming; V, J and clone size are from that table. The sample has 200,000 to 250,000 clones, roughly 86% seen once; the top ten hold about 4%.

Sequenced material: peripheral blood. The chain has TRBV2 and TRBJ1-3; D may be TRBD1 (6 bases). The clonotype comes from a man in his forties or fifties with acute or convalescent COVID-19. CDR3 nucleotide sequence: TGTGCCAGCAGGTCTACAGGGCACTCTGGAAACACCATATATTTT. This gives the protein CASRSTGHSGNTIYF.